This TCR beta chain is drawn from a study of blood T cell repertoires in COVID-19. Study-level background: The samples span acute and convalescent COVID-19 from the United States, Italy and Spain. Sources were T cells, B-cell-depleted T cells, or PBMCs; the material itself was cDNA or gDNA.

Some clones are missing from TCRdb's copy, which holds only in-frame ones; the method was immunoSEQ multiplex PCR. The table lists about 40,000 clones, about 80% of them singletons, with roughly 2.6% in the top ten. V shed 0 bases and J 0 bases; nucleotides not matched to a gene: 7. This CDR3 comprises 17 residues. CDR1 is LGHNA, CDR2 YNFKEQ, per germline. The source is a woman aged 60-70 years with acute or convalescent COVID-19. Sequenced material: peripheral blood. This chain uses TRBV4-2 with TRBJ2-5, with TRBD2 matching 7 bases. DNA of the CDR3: TGTGCCAGCAGCCAAGAAGGTGGCCTAGCGGACCAAGAGACCCAGTACTTC. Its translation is CASSQEGGLADQETQYF.